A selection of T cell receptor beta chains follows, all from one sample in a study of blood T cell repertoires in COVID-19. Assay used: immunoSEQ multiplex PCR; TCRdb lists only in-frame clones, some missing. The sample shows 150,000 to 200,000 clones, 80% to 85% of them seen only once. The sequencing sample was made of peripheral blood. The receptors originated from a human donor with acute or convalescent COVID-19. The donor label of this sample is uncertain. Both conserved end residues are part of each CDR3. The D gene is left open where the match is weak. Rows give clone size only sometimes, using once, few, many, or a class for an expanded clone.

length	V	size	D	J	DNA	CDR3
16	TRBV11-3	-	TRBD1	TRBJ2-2	TGTGCCAGCAGCCTCTCTCAGGGGGCTCGGGTCGGGGAGCTGTTTTTT	CASSLSQGARVGELFF
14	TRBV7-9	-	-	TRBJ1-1	TGTGCCAGCAGCTTAGGTGCGGAGGGCGCTGAAGCTTTCTTT	CASSLGAEGAEAFF
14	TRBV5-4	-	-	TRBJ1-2	TGTGCCAGCAGCTCCCGGACAGCTAACTATGGCTACACCTTC	CASSSRTANYGYTF
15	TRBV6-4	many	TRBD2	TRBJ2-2	TGTGCCAGCAGTGCCTCAGCGGGAGCAGTCGGGGAGCTGTTTTTT	CASSASAGAVGELFF
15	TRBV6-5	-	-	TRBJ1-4	TGTGCCAGCAGCCGGACCGTACAGGTGAATGAAAAACTGTTTTTT	CASSRTVQVNEKLFF
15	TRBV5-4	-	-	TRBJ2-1	TGTGCCAGCAGCTTGGATGCTAGACCAGACAATGAGCAGTTCTTC	CASSLDARPDNEQFF
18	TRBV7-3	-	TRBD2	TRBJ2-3	TGTGCCAGCAGCGCGGGGGCTAGCGGGAGTATCGGCACAGATACGCAGTATTTT	CASSAGASGSIGTDTQYF
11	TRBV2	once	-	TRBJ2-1	TGTGCCAGCAGTGCAGAGGTTGAGCAGTTCTTC	CASSAEVEQFF
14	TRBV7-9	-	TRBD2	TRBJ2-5	TGTGCCAGCAGCTTATCTGGAGCGGGGGAGACCCAGTACTTC	CASSLSGAGETQYF
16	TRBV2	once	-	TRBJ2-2	TGTGCCAGCAAGGGAGGCTCCACCGTCGGCACCGGGGAGCTGTTTTTT	CASKGGSTVGTGELFF
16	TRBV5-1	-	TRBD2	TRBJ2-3	TGCGCCAGCAGCTTGTCCAGCGGGGGGGCGGGAGATACGCAGTATTTT	CASSLSSGGAGDTQYF
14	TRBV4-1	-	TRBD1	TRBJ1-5	TGCGCCAGCAGCCAGACGGGACAGAATCAGCCCCAGCATTTT	CASSQTGQNQPQHF
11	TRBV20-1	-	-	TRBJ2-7	TGCAGCAGCTCCTCAGGTGACGAGCAGTACTTC	CSSSSGDEQYF
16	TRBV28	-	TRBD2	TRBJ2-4	TGTGCCAGCAGCCCGGGACTAGCGGGAGCCAAAAACATTCAGTACTTC	CASSPGLAGAKNIQYF
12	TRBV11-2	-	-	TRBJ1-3	TGTGCCAGCAGTCCCACTGGAAACACCATATATTTT	CASSPTGNTIYF
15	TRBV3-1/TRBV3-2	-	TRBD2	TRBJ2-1	TGTGCCAGCAGCCAAGATAGGACTAGCGGGAGGGAGGAGTTCTTC	CASSQDRTSGREEFF
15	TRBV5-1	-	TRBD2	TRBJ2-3	TGCGCCAGCAGCGGCGGGGGACCTCCCGCAGATACGCAGTATTTT	CASSGGGPPADTQYF
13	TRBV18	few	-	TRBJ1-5	TGTGCCAGCTCAGACAACAGGGTTCAGCCCCAGCATTTT	CASSDNRVQPQHF
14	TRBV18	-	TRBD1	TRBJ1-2	TGTGCCAGCTCACCAACGGACAGGGGTTCTGGCTACACCTTC	CASSPTDRGSGYTF
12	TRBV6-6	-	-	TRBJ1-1	TGTGCCAGCAGCGGAAGGGGGGGTGAAGCTTTCTTT	CASSGRGGEAFF
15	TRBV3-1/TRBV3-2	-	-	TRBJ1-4	TGTGCCAGCAGCCAAGATGGCAGGGGTGGTGAAAAACTGTTTTTT	CASSQDGRGGEKLFF
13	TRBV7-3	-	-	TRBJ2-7	TGTGCCAGCAGCCGTGCAGAAACCTACGAGCAGTACTTC	CASSRAETYEQYF
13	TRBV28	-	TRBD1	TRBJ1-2	TGTGCGAGCAGCCCGACAGGGTCCAATGGCTACACCTTC	CASSPTGSNGYTF
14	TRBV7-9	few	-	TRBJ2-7	TGTGCCAGCAGCCCGATAGGACAGAGCTACGAGCAGTACTTC	CASSPIGQSYEQYF
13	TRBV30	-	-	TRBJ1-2	TGTGCCTGGACCCGGGTCGGCCCGGATGGCTACACCTTC	CAWTRVGPDGYTF
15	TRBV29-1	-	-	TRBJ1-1	TGCAGCGTCCGGAGGGGGGGCAAGGAGAACACTGAAGCTTTCTTT	CSVRRGGKENTEAFF
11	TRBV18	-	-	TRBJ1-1	TGTGCCAGCTCACCCGGGGATGAAGCTTTCTTT	CASSPGDEAFF
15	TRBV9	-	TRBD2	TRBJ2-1	TGTGCCAGCAGTCGTCTAGCGGAATTCTACAATGAGCAGTTCTTC	CASSRLAEFYNEQFF
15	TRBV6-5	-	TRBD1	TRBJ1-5	TGTGCCAGCAGCCTTAGGGGACAGGGGAATCAGCCCCAGCATTTT	CASSLRGQGNQPQHF
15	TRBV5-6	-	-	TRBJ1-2	TGTGCCAGCAGCTTGGCGGGTCGTGACAGCTATGGCTACACCTTC	CASSLAGRDSYGYTF